Listed below are T cell receptor beta chains from one sample, sequenced in a study of blood T cells in healthy people across ages. TCRdb reprocessed the 5' RACE reads with MiXCR, giving one entry per CDR3 protein. The sample shows just under 550,000 distinct CDR3 sequences, 24% of them seen only once. The same specimen was also included in a second study, on T cells of mothers and their children.

Specimen: blood. These receptors originate from a boy between 10 and 17 years old in good health. Both conserved end residues are part of each CDR3. The D gene is left open where the match is weak. The size of a clone is reported for some rows only, either as once, few or many, or as a class for expanded clones.

TRBJ2-7,.,TRBV20-1,.,CSAPPLGAYEQYF,TGCAGTGCACCTCCACTAGGGGCCTACGAGCAGTACTTC
TRBJ1-1,.,TRBV6-6,.,CASTYTGASFNTEAFF,TGTGCCAGCACCTACACCGGGGCTTCGTTTAACACTGAAGCTTTCTTT
TRBJ2-5,.,TRBV4-1,few,CASSQDPDREVRFF,TGCGCCAGCAGCCAAGATCCCGACAGGGAGGTTCGGTTCTTC
TRBJ2-7,.,TRBV3-1,.,CASSQDPRSQTYEQYF,TGTGCCAGCAGCCAAGATCCCAGGTCACAGACCTACGAGCAGTACTTC
TRBJ2-1,.,TRBV19,.,CASTQGGLVPEQFF,TGTGCCAGTACCCAAGGGGGTTTAGTACCTGAGCAGTTCTTC
TRBJ1-1,.,TRBV6-2/TRBV6-3,.,CASSQFARATEAFF,TGTGCCAGCAGTCAATTTGCTCGAGCTACTGAAGCTTTCTTT
TRBJ2-7,TRBD2,TRBV6-5,.,CASSYSLAGAYEQYF,TGTGCCAGCAGTTACTCGCTAGCGGGGGCCTACGAGCAGTACTTC
TRBJ2-5,.,TRBV29-1,.,CSVRRGSETQYF,TGCAGCGTGCGCCGGGGTTCGGAGACCCAGTACTTC
TRBJ1-2,.,TRBV5-6,.,CASSLERNGYTF,TGTGCCAGCAGCTTGGAAAGGAATGGCTACACCTTC
TRBJ2-2,TRBD2,TRBV28,.,CASSELAGNTGELFF,TGTGCCAGCAGTGAGCTAGCGGGGAACACCGGGGAGCTGTTTTTT
TRBJ2-1,TRBD2,TRBV28,few,CASSFPAGGVNEQFF,TGTGCCAGCAGTTTCCCAGCGGGGGGGGTAAATGAGCAGTTCTTC
TRBJ2-7,.,TRBV5-1,.,CASSLDPGSRAYEQYF,TGCGCCAGCAGCTTGGATCCGGGAAGTCGGGCCTACGAGCAGTACTTC
TRBJ1-2,.,TRBV3-1,.,CASSQDRAGSRGYTF,TGTGCCAGCAGCCAAGATCGGGCAGGGAGTCGTGGCTACACCTTC
TRBJ2-4,.,TRBV7-2,.,CASRQRYIQYF,TGTGCCAGCCGGCAGAGGTACATTCAGTACTTC
TRBJ2-5,.,TRBV24-1,once,CATSDFSGTNQETQYF,TGTGCCACCAGTGATTTCAGTGGCACCAACCAAGAGACCCAGTACTTC
TRBJ2-7,TRBD1,TRBV29-1,few,CSVRQGNSYEQYF,TGCAGCGTTCGACAGGGAAATTCCTACGAGCAGTACTTC
TRBJ2-1,.,TRBV7-3,.,CASSLGVWDDDEQFF,TGTGCCAGCAGCTTAGGGGTATGGGACGACGATGAGCAGTTCTTC
TRBJ2-2,TRBD1,TRBV4-1,few,CASSQDLTGRVAGELFF,TGCGCCAGCAGCCAAGATCTGACAGGGAGAGTAGCCGGGGAGCTGTTTTTT
TRBJ1-2,.,TRBV29-1,.,CSVDTSSRGYTF,TGCAGCGTTGATACCTCATCTCGGGGCTACACCTTC
TRBJ2-5,.,TRBV6-2/TRBV6-3,many,CASSYSTQETQYF,TGTGCCAGCAGTTACTCGACACAAGAGACCCAGTACTTC
TRBJ2-1,.,TRBV5-1,.,CASSLEDSSYNEQFF,TGCGCCAGCAGCTTGGAGGACAGCTCCTACAATGAGCAGTTCTTC
TRBJ2-3,TRBD1,TRBV9,.,CASSVGQGAPNTQYF,TGTGCCAGCAGCGTAGGGCAGGGGGCCCCGAATACGCAGTATTTT
TRBJ2-1,TRBD2,TRBV7-9,.,CASSFRTSGSYNEQFF,TGTGCCAGCAGCTTTCGGACTAGCGGGAGTTACAATGAGCAGTTCTTC
TRBJ2-5,.,TRBV7-2,few,CASSTNKETQYF,TGTGCCAGCAGCACAAATAAAGAGACCCAGTACTTC
TRBJ2-2,.,TRBV4-1,few,CASSQERDNTGELFF,TGCGCCAGCAGCCAAGAAAGGGATAACACCGGGGAGCTGTTTTTT
TRBJ1-4,.,TRBV5-5,.,CASSPTVGEKLFF,TGTGCCAGCAGCCCCACCGTCGGGGAAAAACTGTTTTTT
TRBJ2-7,TRBD1,TRBV5-5,few,CASSRDRAQYEQYF,TGTGCCAGCAGCAGGGACAGGGCCCAATACGAGCAGTACTTC
TRBJ2-5,TRBD1,TRBV27,few,CASSSLTGGSQETQYF,TGTGCCAGCAGTTCGTTGACAGGGGGTTCACAAGAGACCCAGTACTTC
TRBJ2-3,.,TRBV4-1,.,CASSRDRISTDTQYF,TGCGCCAGCAGTCGAGACCGAATCAGCACAGATACGCAGTATTTT
TRBJ2-1,.,TRBV11-1,few,CASSSSRNNEQFF,TGTGCCAGCAGCTCCTCTAGGAACAATGAGCAGTTCTTC
TRBJ2-1,.,TRBV5-1,.,CASSLVAQDNEQFF,TGCGCCAGCAGCTTGGTTGCCCAAGACAATGAGCAGTTCTTC
TRBJ1-2,TRBD1,TRBV6-6,.,CASSYGTDNGYTF,TGTGCCAGCAGTTACGGGACAGACAATGGCTACACCTTC
TRBJ1-1,.,TRBV5-7,.,CASSLAMARSTEAFF,TGTGCCAGCAGCTTGGCGATGGCGCGGTCGACTGAAGCTTTCTTT
TRBJ2-2,TRBD2,TRBV7-2,few,CASSLELAGGNTGELFF,TGTGCCAGCAGCTTAGAGTTAGCGGGGGGGAACACCGGGGAGCTGTTTTTT
TRBJ2-5,TRBD2,TRBV4-1,.,CASSQDDPTSGSSETQYF,TGCGCCAGCAGCCAAGATGATCCTACTAGCGGGAGTTCAGAGACCCAGTACTTC
TRBJ2-5,.,TRBV7-9,.,CASSLILAETQYF,TGTGCCAGCAGCTTAATCCTGGCAGAGACCCAGTACTTC
TRBJ2-5,TRBD2,TRBV5-4,few,CASSFSSGGQGETQYF,TGTGCCAGCAGCTTTAGTAGCGGGGGCCAGGGAGAGACCCAGTACTTC